The entry that follows covers one T cell receptor beta chain sequence. The data belong to a study of blood T cell repertoires in COVID-19. The V gene lost 3 bases and the J gene lost 4 bases, with 14 bases spanning the gap. This CDR3 region has 15 residues. The germline CDR1 and CDR2 sequences are SGHDT and YYEEEE. Study members were between about 18 and 90 years old and lived in fewer than 30 US regions. Sequenced by immunoSEQ multiplex PCR; TCRdb stores in-frame clones only, minus some. The table shows 200,000 to 250,000 clones, with over 75% occurring only once. Sequences were obtained from PBMCs or T cells enriched from blood (not recorded which). J is TRBJ1-5 and V is TRBV5-6; no clear D gene. The TCR originated in a woman in her sixties who had recovered from COVID-19. Here the CDR3 reads CASSYFMEANQPQHF. The DNA of the CDR3 is TGTGCCAGCAGCTATTTTATGGAGGCTAATCAGCCCCAGCATTTT. The full variable domain, in which reference TRBV5-6 and TRBJ1-5 provide the parts outside the CDR3, is DAGVTQSPTHLIKTRGQQVTLRCSPKSGHDTVSWYQQALGQGPQFIFQYYEEEERQRGNFPDRFSGHQFPNYSSELNVNALLLGDSALYLCASSYFMEANQPQHFGDGTRLSIL.